One and the same sample provided the 11 T cell receptor beta chains below, sequenced in a study of blood T cell repertoires in COVID-19. TCRdb's table, derived via immunoSEQ multiplex PCR, lists solely in-frame clones and lacks some. Altogether roughly 120,000 clones are present, over 85% being singletons, with the ten largest covering roughly 4.5%. Sequencing was carried out using peripheral blood. The receptors stem from a man aged 60 to 69 with COVID-19, enrolled during active disease.

The chain has TRBV7-2 and TRBJ2-7; 8 bases are shared with TRBD1. V lost 4 bases, J lost 0 bases, and 5 bases stayed unmatched. The CDR3 loop spans 15 amino acids. Germline V gene lookup returns CDR1 SGHTA and CDR2 FQGNSA. As DNA, the CDR3 is TGTGCCAGCAGCTCCCAAACAGGGGGCTCCTACGAGCAGTACTTC. Protein sequence: CASSSQTGGSYEQYF.

V is TRBV6-1 and J is TRBJ1-2; TRBD1 agrees at 9 bases. Per the germline V gene, CDR1 is MNHNS and CDR2 is SASEGT. This CDR3 has 16 amino acids. V shed 1 base and J 4 bases; nucleotides not matched to a gene: 7. CDR3 region: CASSEGYGTGSYGYTF. The CDR3, as DNA: TGTGCCAGCAGTGAAGGTTACGGGACAGGGAGCTATGGCTACACCTTC.

This chain connects TRBV3-1 (or the pseudogene TRBV3-2) to TRBJ1-1; no reliable D call. V was clipped by 4 bases and J by 11 bases, with 11 bases between them. Germline CDR1 and CDR2: LGHDT and YNNKEL (reference sequence). The CDR3 length is 11 residues. CDR3 nucleotides: TGTGCCAGCAGCCCAGGTGAGGGTGCTTTCTTT. Translated, it gives CASSPGEGAFF.

The chain combines TRBV27 with TRBJ1-6; the D is unclear. V was cut by 3 bases and J by 7 bases, with 4 bases left in between. The CDR3 spans 12 residues. Per germline, CDR1 MNHEY and CDR2 SMNVEV (reference sequence). The CDR3 DNA sequence: TGTGCCAGCAGTTTCAGGAATTCACCCCTCCACTTT. Its translation: CASSFRNSPLHF.

This clone showed up just once. The chain carries TRBV29-1 and TRBJ2-7, with D possibly matching TRBD1 (6 bases). V was trimmed by 5 bases and J by 5 bases, leaving 13 bases between them. Germline assignment: CDR1 SQVTM and CDR2 ANQGSEA. The CDR3 covers 12 residues. The CDR3 sequence is CSVQSQGNEQYF. The CDR3, as DNA: TGCAGCGTTCAGTCCCAGGGGAACGAGCAGTACTTC.

This chain joins TRBV4-2 and TRBJ2-2; 8 nucleotides align to TRBD1. The CDR3 extends over 16 amino acids. The ends lost 0 bases at V and 4 bases at J; junction bases unmatched: 4. Per the germline V gene, CDR1 is LGHNA and CDR2 is YNFKEQ. CDR3 protein: CASSQEVQGATGELFF. For the CDR3, the DNA is TGTGCCAGCAGCCAAGAGGTCCAGGGGGCCACCGGGGAGCTGTTTTTT.

The CDR3 loop reads CASSRGGLAAYEQYF. The CDR3 bases are TGCGCCAGCAGCCGGGGGGGACTAGCGGCCTACGAGCAGTACTTC. This rearrangement joins TRBV5-1 to TRBJ2-7, with 11 bases matching TRBD2. Germline V gene sequence: CDR1 SGHRS, CDR2 YFSETQ. V shed 4 bases, J shed 2 bases, and the junction held 5 bases outside the gene matches. This CDR3 comprises 15 residues.

The rearrangement links TRBV5-5 to TRBJ1-1; a weak D match, TRBD1 (6 bases). The germline V gene has CDR1 SGHKS and CDR2 YYEKEE (reference sequence). CDR3 length: 15 amino acids. Trimming took off 7 bases at V and 1 base at J, with 17 bases between the two ends. This CDR3 is CASLRSRGPNTEAFF. CDR3 nucleotides: TGTGCCAGCTTGAGGTCCAGGGGCCCGAACACTGAAGCTTTCTTT. The full variable domain, in which reference TRBV5-5 and TRBJ1-1 provide the parts outside the CDR3, is DAGVTQSPTHLIKTRGQQVTLRCSPISGHKSVSWYQQVLGQGPQFIFQYYEKEERGRGNFPDRFSARQFPNYSSELNVNALLLGDSALYLCASLRSRGPNTEAFFGQGTRLTVV.

In nucleotides, the CDR3 is TGCAGTGCTAGTCCGGGACTAGCGAGTACCGGGGAGCTGTTTTTT. This sequence encodes CSASPGLASTGELFF. This chain links TRBV20-1 with TRBJ2-2; 10 bases are shared with TRBD2. The CDR3 contains 15 residues. Germline V lookup: CDR1 DFQATT, CDR2 SNEGSKA (reference sequence). The ends lost 3 bases at V and 5 bases at J; junction bases unmatched: 6.

The V gene is TRBV30, the J gene TRBJ2-2; D may be TRBD1 (6 bases). CDR3 size: 12 residues. The germline V gene has CDR1 GTSNPN and CDR2 SVGIG (reference sequence). This chain's CDR3 is CASGQNTGELFF. CDR3 sequence (DNA): TGTGCATCGGGACAGAACACCGGGGAGCTGTTTTTT.

This clone turned up a few times. This chain connects TRBV6-6 to TRBJ1-1; 9 bases are shared with TRBD1. Germline trimming cut 6 bases from V and 2 bases from J; bases unmatched to any gene: 4. Germline values: CDR1 MNHNY, CDR2 SVGAGI (reference sequence). The CDR3 covers 14 residues. CDR3 region: CASRDRGTNTEAFF. CDR3 DNA sequence: TGTGCCAGCAGGGACAGGGGTACTAACACTGAAGCTTTCTTT.